These T cell receptor beta chains were read from a single sample in a study of OX40 agonist ivuxolimab in advanced cancers. Sequencing used immunoSEQ multiplex PCR; TCRdb keeps in-frame clones, though not all of them. The sample records approximately 73,000 clones, roughly nine tenths being singletons. Sequencing was performed on CD4+ or CD8+ T cells sorted from blood, taken in a trial of the OX40 agonist ivuxolimab. The receptor set was obtained from an adult with an advanced solid tumor such as melanoma, head and neck, liver or kidney cancer. Each CDR3 is given with its conserved first and last residue. A D gene is named only where the DNA matches it firmly.

V gene: TRBV27; D gene: TRBD1; CDR3 protein: CASSITGTGGYNEQFF
V gene: TRBV7-9; D gene: -; CDR3 protein: CASSPEGSLPYNEQFF
V gene: TRBV7-3; D gene: TRBD2; CDR3 protein: CASSLNSGRVDEQFF
V gene: TRBV5-1; D gene: -; CDR3 protein: CASSPGTVQETQYF
V gene: TRBV28; D gene: -; CDR3 protein: CASSLGWGPNEKLFF
V gene: TRBV19; D gene: -; CDR3 protein: CASSIEAGDTEAFF
V gene: TRBV7-9; D gene: -; CDR3 protein: CASGLPGLHSGAYEQYF
V gene: TRBV6-1; D gene: TRBD2; CDR3 protein: CASSELAGGQETQYF
V gene: TRBV21-1; D gene: -; CDR3 protein: CASSPPWGSGSSYNEQFF
V gene: TRBV18; D gene: -; CDR3 protein: CASSPSYTDSDEQFF
V gene: TRBV28; D gene: TRBD2; CDR3 protein: CASSSPGLAGDEQYF
V gene: TRBV6-1; D gene: TRBD1; CDR3 protein: CASSERLYRRQGTNEKLFF
V gene: TRBV19; D gene: -; CDR3 protein: CASRPLTGTRKYF
V gene: TRBV28; D gene: -; CDR3 protein: CASSSLGEGRNGYTF
V gene: TRBV4-1; D gene: -; CDR3 protein: CASSQDRWSATDEQYF
V gene: TRBV6-5; D gene: TRBD2; CDR3 protein: CASSYYGLAGGREQFF
V gene: TRBV19; D gene: -; CDR3 protein: CATGTDTQYF
V gene: TRBV5-1; D gene: TRBD1; CDR3 protein: CASSGGQRSGEQYF
V gene: TRBV14; D gene: -; CDR3 protein: CASSQLFARPGHSVTLFF
V gene: TRBV7-3; D gene: -; CDR3 protein: CASSSAQETQYF
V gene: TRBV2; D gene: TRBD1; CDR3 protein: CATVDRVFDEQFF
V gene: TRBV29-1; D gene: -; CDR3 protein: CSVAGQGVSSGRLTDTQYF
V gene: TRBV5-1; D gene: -; CDR3 protein: CASSLRGPYEQYF
V gene: TRBV7-8; D gene: TRBD1; CDR3 protein: CASAKNRGGNQPQHF
V gene: TRBV30; D gene: -; CDR3 protein: CAWSVSGSYEQYF
V gene: TRBV4-1; D gene: -; CDR3 protein: CASSQETSPPRNLGGEQFF
V gene: TRBV11-2; D gene: TRBD2; CDR3 protein: CASSLGSGRATDTQYF
V gene: TRBV7-6; D gene: TRBD1; CDR3 protein: CASSPSRDRDYGYTF
V gene: TRBV5-1; D gene: -; CDR3 protein: CASSAQGSGEQYF
V gene: TRBV28; D gene: TRBD1; CDR3 protein: CASGQQGQSYQPQHF
V gene: TRBV5-4; D gene: TRBD2; CDR3 protein: CASSAGTSGSLYEQFF
V gene: TRBV5-1; D gene: -; CDR3 protein: CASSLNEVFGNTIYF
V gene: TRBV6-1; D gene: -; CDR3 protein: CASVGRGGYTF
V gene: TRBV30; D gene: -; CDR3 protein: CAWENWGGEETQYF
V gene: TRBV19; D gene: TRBD1; CDR3 protein: CARGTGGGTEAFF
V gene: TRBV6-8; D gene: -; CDR3 protein: CASRNGRGSNNEQFF
V gene: TRBV2; D gene: TRBD1; CDR3 protein: CASSTGEKEKLFF
V gene: TRBV9; D gene: TRBD2; CDR3 protein: CASSVVLQRRGVETQYF
V gene: TRBV27; D gene: TRBD1; CDR3 protein: CASSLSTGVAFF
V gene: TRBV7-9; D gene: -; CDR3 protein: CASSPLEGAGTYEQYF
V gene: TRBV6-6; D gene: TRBD1; CDR3 protein: CASRYSGQGAYEQYF
V gene: TRBV27; D gene: -; CDR3 protein: CASSFDRSSYEQYF
V gene: TRBV9; D gene: -; CDR3 protein: CASSVDLGSETQYF
V gene: TRBV7-2; D gene: TRBD2; CDR3 protein: CASSLGVSGRLETQYF
V gene: TRBV15; D gene: -; CDR3 protein: CATSREGSQETQYF
V gene: TRBV30; D gene: TRBD2; CDR3 protein: CACPWAGVKYKETQYF
V gene: TRBV19; D gene: TRBD2; CDR3 protein: CASSISTPGGRVSNEQFF
V gene: TRBV6-1; D gene: TRBD1; CDR3 protein: CASSRDRVLATEAFF
V gene: TRBV27; D gene: -; CDR3 protein: CASSIFPTGYEQYF
V gene: TRBV27; D gene: TRBD1; CDR3 protein: CASIQGATYNEQFF
V gene: TRBV4-1; D gene: TRBD2; CDR3 protein: CASSHKEGTSGHRSSYNEQFF